The present entry profiles one T cell receptor beta chain with its context. This clone's antigen is unknown. The sample holds no much larger clone one base away, and base qualities are not on file. This sample stems from a study of cytomegalovirus exposure and HLA in healthy donors listed by TCRdb under 2017. Background on the whole study: An earlier analysis of approximately 640 of the donors reported 250 to 350 Gb of sequence data and some 100 million unique TCR beta sequences from 190 million or so T cells. Roughly 310 gigabases of sequencing data and approximately 85 million unique TCR sequences were included in an early release covering around 650 HLA-typed donors. The genetic ancestry cluster associated with self-reported Caucasian donors included over 80% of the 300 to 400 genotyped donors. The aim of the study was to test whether cataloging public T cell receptors could identify signatures of past pathogen exposure. The study profiled the T cell repertoires of approximately 700 subjects by immunosequencing and related them to cytomegalovirus serostatus. Along with the approximately 650-subject first cohort, a separate validation cohort of more than 90 different subjects was used. The study combined high-throughput TCR immunosequencing, statistical association of individual TCRs with disease status, and machine learning to predict cytomegalovirus infection status. A later analysis re-analyzed previously published TCR beta repertoires from several hundred donors and added high-resolution HLA genotyping to study TCR occurrence patterns. The later analysis used no new phenotypic data to find candidate immune exposures, relying instead on TCR beta sequences and their occurrence across donors. To decide whether each TCR beta V gene segment behaved as functional or pseudogenic, an earlier analysis of some 600 of the donors relied on high-throughput TCR beta sequencing. Donor age, sex, ethnicity and CMV serostatus were collected together with the repertoire data. A later genetic analysis used genome-wide SNP genotypes for about three fifths of the roughly 700 donors, treating that subset as a discovery cohort. All discovery cohort repertoires had been generated using a single sequencing platform. HLA typing covered class I and class II loci at four-digit resolution. The number of donors typed differed by locus, with 629-630 for A, B, C, DRB1 and DQB1, 522 for DQA1, 606 for DPA1, and under 490 for DPB1. Roughly 5 DR-DQ haplotypes were handled as single units for association and clustering because linkage in the cohort was strong. On average, roughly 200,000 unique TCR beta nucleotide sequences were sequenced per donor among several hundred genotyped donors of the cohort, with roughly 18% of those sequences being non-productive. What the authors observed across the whole study: Cytomegalovirus status was reported to be diagnosed by the classifier with high specificity and sensitivity in both the original and validation cohorts. In a later analysis, the rate of TCR association differed among HLA loci, with DRB1 alleles having the most associated TCRs and HLA-C alleles having the fewest. A further reported finding was that TCR beta sequences accurately predicted the HLA-A and HLA-B alleles for most subjects in the first cohort. The presence/absence analyses assumed that sequencing depth was roughly uniform across donors, and that assumption may not be true. The study listed over 150 TCR beta chains as associated with cytomegalovirus. The cohort was sequenced for TCR beta chains only, and without alpha or paired-chain data the features that could be detected were limited. The sequencing pipeline was judged likely to have produced a cluster of highly shared sequence variants as a technical artifact. Most TCR sequences were seen in very few donors, while some public TCRs were found in many individuals. Linkage disequilibrium might explain the correlated functional status among segregating V segments, but an unknown experimental factor could not be ruled out. A few of the identified cytomegalovirus-associated TCR beta chains were confirmed in vitro to be specific for cytomegalovirus antigens. Immune exposure information for the cohort was limited to CMV serostatus. Most CMV-associated TCR beta chains appeared to be HLA-restricted in a later analysis, and the HLA associations seemed to be driven largely by CMV exposure. The authors suggested that the approach could potentially be extended to other disease states and immunological phenotypes. In a later genetic analysis, fewer N-insertions in productive TCRs were reported among donors in an Asian-associated ancestry cluster than the roughly 640-donor mean. When HLA alleles, especially DR and DQ, strongly co-occurred, TCR associations were difficult to assign to individual alleles. HLA typing was unavailable for some donors at each locus, so association tests used only the typed subset. Specific HLA alleles were associated with 16,951 TCR beta sequences at a false discovery rate of 0.05 in a later analysis. In a later analysis, HLA-associated TCR beta chains were found to be more clonally expanded and to have lower generation probabilities than equally common non-associated chains. In a later analysis, several top co-occurrence clusters were reported to appear linked to parvovirus B19, influenza, CMV and Epstein-Barr virus. The earlier analysis of 587 of the donors excluded 15 to 20 rarely observed V segments, including chromosome 9 orphons, because counts were too low. Some IMGT-functional V segments, including TRBV6-2 and TRBV6-3, could not be distinguished by the 87-base-pair reads and were therefore excluded. In a later genetic analysis, a missense DCLRE1C variant was associated with V-gene and J-gene trimming of TCR beta chains, and the association was replicated in an independent cohort. In an earlier analysis of some 640 of the donors, most TCR beta V segments were observed in productive rearrangements about 87% or about 30% of the time, broadly matching IMGT annotations.

The protocol used for the library was the immunoSEQ multiplex PCR assay. The multiplex PCR relied on a mix of 60 forward primers for TCR Vbeta segments and 13 reverse primers for TCR Jbeta segments. A multiplex PCR assay on genomic DNA amplified the CDR3 region of rearranged TCR beta genes. The Illumina HiSeq System was used to sequence the amplified TCR beta libraries as 87-base-pair reads. On the study's bioinformatics: Across the 500 to 850 repertoires, a later analysis counted 80 million or so unique TCR beta chains, 9.5 million to 12 million of which were shared by at least two donors. Raw reads were error-corrected and collapsed into unique sequences with a nearest-neighbor algorithm that merged closely related sequences to remove PCR and sequencing errors. Alignment of CDR3 sequences to IMGT reference sequences was used to assign V, D and J gene segments. Each retained sequence needed at least a six-nucleotide match to both a V gene segment and a J gene segment. A rearrangement counted as productive if the CDR3 had no stop codons and remained in frame with V and J, and every other rearrangement counted as non-productive. CDR3 was defined by IMGT convention, running from the second conserved V-encoded cysteine to the conserved J-encoded phenylalanine. The earlier analysis of about 560 of the donors excluded any sequence lacking an unambiguous match to a single V gene segment. An earlier analysis of fewer than 650 of the donors classified V segments as functional when productive rearrangements were above 56.7% and as segregating when the standard deviation between donors was above 5%. A statistical classification framework was built for diagnosing cytomegalovirus status from the catalog of TCR beta chain sequences. In a later analysis, V and J genes were assigned by comparing TCR nucleotide sequences against IMGT/GENE-DB human TR gene sequences. The TCRdist pipeline was used in a later analysis to assign CDR3 sequences and most-parsimonious VDJ recombination scenarios. A later analysis defined each TCR beta chain by its CDR3 amino acid sequence plus V-gene family, and excluded reads lacking a unique V-gene family. In a later analysis, nearly 600 highly shared, low-generation-probability nucleotide sequences were removed to address suspected cross-contamination and a sequencing artifact. In a later analysis, a clonal expansion index for each public chain was calculated from normalized within-repertoire ranks of inferred template counts. A later analysis computed generation probabilities with a VDJ recombination model fitted to out-of-frame rearrangements, and checked the results against IGoR. Hypergeometric tests were used in a later analysis to score TCR-TCR, TCR-HLA and TCR-CMV co-occurrence, with a repertoire-size bias correction applied to the TCR pairs. False discovery rates were estimated in a later analysis by permuting HLA or CMV assignments 20 times. In a later analysis, co-occurring TCRs were grouped with DBSCAN, and TCRdist sequence similarity was added when clustering was performed within HLA-allele-positive subsets. For co-occurrence clustering, repertoires with fewer than 30,000 or more than 120,000 public chains were excluded, along with four or five repertoires with anomalous nucleotide sharing. What TCRdb holds here is the immuneACCESS table cut down to in-frame rearrangements. Part of the clones is not present; checked against another copy, under half of the missing clones reflect an unresolved V gene, and the others are unexplained. The V and J calls and clone size are taken from that table; D and trimming were inferred from the DNA. The table for this sample lists 120,000 to 150,000 clones; roughly 65% of them were counted only once. The ten top clones hold 1.6% of the sample.

The cohort consisted of 666 healthy bone marrow donors. At the time of sampling, every cohort member was nominally healthy, though immune exposures that went unrecorded were likely present. The donor was CMV seronegative and belonged to the group of roughly 330 seronegative cohort members. Each donor provided a peripheral blood sample, and peripheral blood mononuclear cells were used for TCR beta sequencing. Genomic DNA extraction from the blood cell samples was performed with the Qiagen DNeasy Blood Extraction Kit. The germline V gene (reference sequence) yields PRHDT for CDR1 and FYEKMQ for CDR2. The junction shows trimming of 0 bases on V and 5 bases on J, and the gene matches do not reach 0 bases of it. The CDR3 holds 14 amino acids from the cysteine to the phenylalanine. Just CDR3 DNA is preserved here, 42 bases in frame from base 1.

The sample was PBMCs. In this chain, TRBV13 is recombined with TRBJ2-3; 9 middle bases align to TRBD2. This TCR derives from a woman in her 30s in good health and CMV-seronegative. This receptor has the CDR3 CASSLGAGGDTQYF. Read as DNA, the sequence is TGTGCCAGCAGCTTAGGAGCGGGAGGAGATACGCAGTATTTT.